This T cell receptor beta chain was captured by sequencing in a study of shared clonotypes between healthy human individuals. The CDR3 spans 15 residues. Germline V gene lookup returns CDR1 SGHTA and CDR2 FQGTGA. The ends lost 5 bases at V and 0 bases at J; junction bases unmatched: 2. Per the original data handling: Sequence data from immunoSEQ were junction-only and lacked quality scores; consequently, filtering differed. Data came from immunoSEQ multiplex PCR; TCRdb stores just in-frame clones and leaves some out. For V, J and clone size, that table is used; D and trimming come from the DNA. The sample carries about 490,000 clones, 75% to 85% recorded once. All donors were healthy HIV-negative adults lacking recent acute infections or vaccinations. The donors were all Caucasian adults (living in Nashville, Tennessee).

Material: PBMCs. The chain uses TRBV7-3 and TRBJ2-2; 8 bases fit TRBD2. The sequence was collected from a woman aged 40 to 50 in good health. Some clones in this sample may be carry-over from other donors' samples. The CDR3 loop reads CASSQTSANTGELFF. CDR3 coding DNA: TGTGCCAGCAGCCAGACTAGCGCGAACACCGGGGAGCTGTTTTTT.